The 19 T cell receptor beta chains reported below all come from one sample, sequenced in a study of T cells after yellow fever vaccination. TCRdb re-analysed the 5' RACE reads in MiXCR, keeping a single row per CDR3 protein. Among about 10,000 distinct CDR3 sequences, around 4.7% were seen once, and the ten largest hold 1.6%. The source material was PBMCs, either bulk or a sorted T-cell subset (CD4+, CD8+, memory, or dextramer-sorted; not recorded which), sampled roughly 14 days after the first yellow fever vaccination. The source is a man in his late teens or twenties who received the YFV17D yellow fever vaccine.

This clonotype was observed many times. The chain uses TRBV15 and TRBJ1-6, with D perhaps TRBD1 (5 bases). CDR1 is LNHNV and CDR2 is YYDKDF in the germline V gene (reference sequence). The V end was cut by 3 bases, the J end by 10 bases, with 13 bases between. The CDR3 contains 14 residues. CDR3 bases: TGTGCCACCAGCAGGGAGGGGTGGCAGTCACCCCTCCACTTT. Translation gives CATSREGWQSPLHF.

This clonotype is judged medium-sized (0.01 to 0.1%). The rearrangement links TRBV28 to TRBJ2-7; D unresolved. This CDR3 region has 13 residues. Germline V lookup: CDR1 MDHEN, CDR2 SYDVKM. With 6 bases removed from V and 3 bases from J, the gap between germline ends came to 12 bases. DNA of the CDR3: TGTGCCAGCAGGCCGTCAGAAATCTACGAGCAGTACGTC. Translating gives CASRPSEIYEQYV.

By proportion, this clonotype is medium-sized. The chain has TRBV12-3 or TRBV12-4 and TRBJ1-1; no definite D call. The CDR3 covers 12 residues. The ends were cut back, 7 bases at V and 4 bases at J, with 10 bases in the middle. Here the CDR3 reads CASTVISTEAFF. The CDR3 region has the DNA TGTGCCAGCACCGTCATTTCCACTGAAGCTTTCTTT.

This clonotype appeared many times. The rearrangement links TRBV6-5 to TRBJ1-2; D is undetermined. There are 14 residues in the CDR3. V was pared by 2 bases and J by 8 bases, with 15 bases between. Looked up from germline, CDR1 is MNHEY and CDR2 is SVGAGI. The CDR3 sequence: CASSYPDDLGGYTF. In DNA form, the CDR3 reads TGTGCCAGCAGTTACCCGGACGACCTGGGCGGCTACACCTTC.

Only one count was recorded for this clonotype. A junction end diverges from the germline sequence, so it may reflect a read error. This chain's CDR3 is CAGSTSGGAGDEQFF. As DNA, the CDR3 is TGTGCCGGCAGTACTAGCGGGGGTGCCGGGGATGAGCAGTTCTTC. V usage is TRBV6-9 and J usage is TRBJ2-1, with 11 positions matching TRBD2. Looked up from germline, CDR1 is MNHGY and CDR2 is SVAAGI. The CDR3 has 15 amino acids.

This clonotype rates as medium-sized (0.01 to 0.1%). The V and J genes are TRBV28 and TRBJ2-7, with 9 bases that match TRBD1. The V and J ends lost 6 bases and 5 bases, in that order; junction bases with no gene match: 8. This CDR3 is built from 14 residues. CDR1 is MDHEN, CDR2 SYDVKM, per germline. DNA of the CDR3: TGTGCCAGCAGCGGAGGACAGGGGATTCACGAGCAGTACGTC. The encoded protein is CASSGGQGIHEQYV.

By share of the sample, this clonotype is medium-sized. V and J are TRBV6-5 and TRBJ2-7, with D tentatively TRBD2 (5 bases). V was shortened by 2 bases and J by 4 bases, with 15 bases between the two germline ends. Germline loops: CDR1 MNHEY, CDR2 SVGAGI. CDR3 length: 15 amino acids. This chain's CDR3 is CASSYRTGYSYEQYV. CDR3 nucleotide sequence: TGTGCCAGCAGTTACCGGACTGGCTATTCTTACGAGCAGTACGTC.

The chain carries TRBV5-3 and TRBJ1-1; TRBD1 matches at 9 bases. TRBV5-3 is recorded as an ORF, its role being uncertain. CDR3 size: 14 residues. J was trimmed by 10 bases and V by 9 bases; bases with no gene match: 16. CDR3 region: CAISSGTGLGGAFF. The CDR3 coding sequence is TGTGCCATCAGCTCCGGGACAGGGCTGGGGGGAGCTTTCTTT.

By sample fraction, this clonotype is medium-sized. This chain links TRBV4-2 with TRBJ1-1; D ambiguous. The CDR3 consists of 14 residues. Germline CDR1 reads LGHNA; CDR2 reads YNFKEQ. Trimming stripped 0 bases from V and 6 bases from J, with 11 bases between. This CDR3 is CASSQDRASAEAFF. The CDR3, as DNA: TGTGCCAGCAGCCAAGATCGGGCGTCCGCTGAAGCTTTCTTT.

This clonotype was counted ten times or more. The chain has TRBV20-1 and TRBJ2-4; D perhaps matches TRBD2 (5 bases). The germline gives CDR1 DFQATT, CDR2 SNEGSKA (reference sequence). Trimming stripped 0 bases from V and 6 bases from J, with 12 bases between. The CDR3 runs 14 residues. The CDR3 here is CSARDSTGINIQYF. The CDR3 coding sequence is TGCAGTGCTAGAGATTCTACGGGAATAAACATTCAGTACTTC.

By share, this clonotype counts as medium-sized. This chain uses TRBV5-1 with TRBJ1-1, with a possible D match to TRBD1 (6 bases). This CDR3 is built from 12 residues. Trimming took 2 bases from V and 6 from J, leaving 8 bases between them. The V gene's germline CDR1 is SGHRS and CDR2 YFSETQ. The chain's CDR3 is CASSFQGSEAFF. For the CDR3, the DNA is TGCGCCAGCAGCTTCCAGGGGTCTGAAGCTTTCTTT.

This clonotype counts as medium-sized. The chain employs TRBV10-3 and TRBJ1-5; 8 bases are shared with TRBD1. The CDR3 is 13 amino acids. V dropped 10 bases and J dropped 3; count of bases not matched to a gene: 5. Germline-derived CDR1 and CDR2 are ENHRY and SYGVKD. The CDR3 is CASQGAPNQPQHF. DNA for the CDR3: TGTGCCAGTCAGGGGGCCCCCAATCAGCCCCAGCATTTT.

This clonotype came up many times. The chain has TRBV6-2 or TRBV6-3 and TRBJ1-5, with 7 nucleotides matching TRBD1. The CDR3 consists of 14 residues. V gave up 6 bases and J gave up 6 bases; unmatched junction bases: 8. The germline V gene has CDR1 MNHEY and CDR2 SVGEGT. The CDR3 coding sequence is TGTGCCAGCAGCTCGGACAGGCGGTTTCAGCCCCAGCATTTT. Its translation: CASSSDRRFQPQHF.

By share of the sample, this clonotype is medium-sized. The chain couples TRBV7-2 to TRBJ1-6, with D unclear. The CDR3 is 12 residues long. Germline assignment: CDR1 SGHTA and CDR2 FQGNSA. Between the trimmed V and J ends, which lost 6 bases and 10 bases, there was a span of 10 bases. The CDR3 here is CASRAQGSPLHF. As DNA, the CDR3 is TGTGCCAGCAGAGCGCAAGGGTCACCCCTCCACTTT.

Concerning this clonotype: A junction boundary mismatches the germline segment, possibly from a read error. J is TRBJ2-2 and V is TRBV5-1; D ambiguous. The V gene's germline CDR1 is SGHRS and CDR2 YFSETQ. CDR3 size: 14 residues. For the CDR3, the DNA is TGCGCCAGCAGCTCCTTAGGACGATGTGGGGTGCTGTTTTTT. It is translated as CASSSLGRCGVLFF.

This clonotype was seen ten or more times. This sequence joins TRBV20-1 and TRBJ2-3; possibly TRBD2 for D (6 bases). V was cut by 5 bases and J by 1 base, with 13 bases left in between. The CDR3 runs to 14 residues. From germline, CDR1 is DFQATT and CDR2 SNEGSKA (reference sequence). The DNA of the CDR3 is TGCAGTGCTCCCCGGCGGGGAGGCACAGATACGCAGTATTTT. This encodes CSAPRRGGTDTQYF.

V and J are TRBV12-5 and TRBJ1-2; 9 bases agree with TRBD1. The CDR3 has 14 residues. Germline trimming cut 1 base from V and 8 bases from J; bases unmatched to any gene: 5. From germline, CDR1 is LGHNT and CDR2 FRNRAP. Written as DNA, the CDR3 is TGTGCTAGTGGTTTGGACAGGGGGCTGAACGGCTACACCTTC. Amino acid sequence: CASGLDRGLNGYTF.

This clonotype was observed many times. The chain couples TRBV18 to TRBJ2-7; 9 nucleotides agree with TRBD1. Germline lookup yields CDR1 KGHSH and CDR2 LQKENI. V lost 6 bases and J lost 6; bases outside the gene matches: 12. The CDR3 has 15 amino acids. CDR3 nucleotide sequence: TGTGCCAGCTCCCCGGCCGGGACAGGGCTCGCCGAGCAGTACTTC. Protein sequence: CASSPAGTGLAEQYF.

The rearrangement joins TRBV7-8 to TRBJ1-2; maybe TRBD1 (5 bases). The length of the CDR3 is 14 residues. Trimming took 9 bases from V and 4 from J, leaving 18 bases between them. Germline V lookup: CDR1 SGHVS, CDR2 FQNEAQ. In nucleotides, the CDR3 is TGTGCCAGGGGACCCAGGACGCTCATCTATGGCTACACCTTC. Its translation: CARGPRTLIYGYTF.